This T cell receptor (beta chain) was documented in a study of identical twins. This CDR3 has 15 amino acids. Trimming cost V 1 base and J 9 bases, with 19 bases left between them. The germline CDR1 and CDR2 sequences are SEHNR and FQNEAQ (reference sequence). The table lists this clonotype with many counts. TCRdb re-called the 5' RACE reads through MiXCR, storing one row per CDR3 protein. The top ten hold about 0.97% of the sample, which has about 500,000 distinct CDR3 sequences, roughly an eighth seen once. These same records also appear under a second study, on yellow fever vaccine responses in identical twins.

What was sequenced was CD4+ T cells sorted from blood. This TCR was recovered from a woman under 30 in good health. This rearrangement joins TRBV7-9 to TRBJ2-7; perhaps TRBD1 as D (6 bases). CDR3 coding DNA: TGTGCCAGCAGCTTAGGATCTTCCAGGGTAGGGGGGCAGTACTTC. As protein: CASSLGSSRVGGQYF.